The following is a T cell receptor (beta chain) sequence with its context. Data came from immunoSEQ multiplex PCR; TCRdb stores just in-frame clones and leaves some out. In the table there are about 30,000 clones, around 86% of which are singletons. This CDR3 is built from 15 residues. The V gene's germline CDR1 is SGHTA and CDR2 FQGTGA. Deletions cut 4 bases from V and 5 bases from J, with 17 bases between. The data originate from a study of somatic mutations in cytotoxic T cells in rheumatoid arthritis. Study-level background: Right after diagnosis, and before any treatment had started, patient peripheral blood (over 28 ml EDTA) was drawn.

The clonotype originates from an adult with rheumatoid arthritis. Sequenced: CD8+ T cells sorted from blood. J is TRBJ2-5 and V is TRBV7-3; unclear D gene. Here the CDR3 reads CASSSLAGPRETQYF. Written as DNA, the CDR3 is TGTGCCAGCAGCTCGTTAGCAGGACCACGGGAGACCCAGTACTTC.